This T cell receptor beta chain came from a study of T-cell reconstitution after alpha-beta-depleted transplantation in children. Molecular barcoding with unique molecular identifiers was used for the TCRbeta library. TCRdb re-derived calls from the PCR reads in MiXCR, one entry per CDR3 protein. Of 400,000 to 500,000 distinct CDR3 sequences in the sample, roughly a tenth are singletons; the top ten hold roughly 5%. The source material was PBMCs from the stem cell graft donor, sampled from the stem cell graft. This TCR was sampled from a human donor who donated a stem cell graft to a child with acute myeloid leukemia.

CDR3 loop: CASSGDRPNEKLFF. For the CDR3, the DNA is TGTGCCAGCAGCGGAGACAGACCCAATGAAAAACTGTTTTTT. The rearrangement uses TRBV7-6 and TRBJ1-4, with D maybe TRBD1 (5 bases). Germline lookup yields CDR1 SGHVS and CDR2 FNYEAQ. V lost 5 bases, J lost 5 bases, and 12 bases lay in between. The CDR3 length is 14 residues.